These T cell receptor beta chains were read from a single sample in a study of blood T cell repertoires in COVID-19. Sequencing was performed with immunoSEQ multiplex PCR; in TCRdb, only in-frame clones are kept and a portion is missing. Of under 500,000 clones listed, roughly nine tenths were seen once; the top ten hold roughly 1.1%. Sequencing used PBMCs or T cells enriched from blood (not recorded which). The source of these receptors is a young man who had recovered from COVID-19. Both conserved end residues are part of each CDR3. Each record gives: D gene, J gene, clone size, V gene, CDR3 DNA, CDR3 protein. D genes are given only for firm matches. Size values are once, few and many counts, or a class for expanded clones, and some rows have none.

>NA|TRBJ2-6|NA|TRBV28
TGTGCCAGCAGTAAAACAGGGTCTGGGGCCAACGTCCTGACTTTC
CASSKTGSGANVLTF
>TRBD2|TRBJ2-2|once|TRBV5-1
TGCGCCAGCAGCTTGGGACTAGCGGGAGGCCACACCGGGGAGCTGTTTTTT
CASSLGLAGGHTGELFF
>NA|TRBJ2-5|NA|TRBV9
TGTGCCAGCAGCGGAGGCGGGATGGTGGACCAAGAGACCCAGTACTTC
CASSGGGMVDQETQYF
>TRBD1|TRBJ2-7|NA|TRBV12-5
TGTGCTAGTGGTTTCCTCGGGACAGACTCCTACGAGCAGTACTTC
CASGFLGTDSYEQYF
>NA|TRBJ2-4|NA|TRBV23-1
TGCGCCAGCAGAGGTAACAGGGAGGGAGCCAAAAACATTCAGTACTTC
CASRGNREGAKNIQYF
>TRBD2|TRBJ2-2|NA|TRBV24-1
TGTGCCACCAGTGACCAGCGGGAGAGTAAAACCGGGGAGCTGTTTTTT
CATSDQRESKTGELFF
>TRBD2|TRBJ2-7|NA|TRBV7-9
TGTGCCATCCCGGGACTAGCGGGAGGCGAGCAGTACTTC
CAIPGLAGGEQYF
>NA|TRBJ1-1|NA|TRBV28
TGTGCCAGCAGCCCTGAGGCATATAACACTGAAGCTTTCTTT
CASSPEAYNTEAFF
>NA|TRBJ2-7|NA|TRBV11-2
TGTGCCAGCAGCTTAGAGGGGGCAATTAGCTCCTACGAGCAGTACTTC
CASSLEGAISSYEQYF
>NA|TRBJ1-5|NA|TRBV10-1
TGCGCCAGCAGGGGCCTTGAACCCCAGCATTTT
CASRGLEPQHF
>TRBD2|TRBJ2-5|many|TRBV10-2
TGCGCCAGCAGTGTTCTACCGAGCGGGAGCCATGAGACCCAGTACTTC
CASSVLPSGSHETQYF
>NA|TRBJ1-1|NA|TRBV27
TGTGCCAGCAGTCCTCAGGGGATCTCCAACACTGAAGCTTTCTTT
CASSPQGISNTEAFF
>TRBD2|TRBJ2-3|once|TRBV5-4
TGTGCCAGCAGGGTAGGGGGACTAGCGGGACCTACAGGATTAGATACGCAGTATTTT
CASRVGGLAGPTGLDTQYF
>TRBD1|TRBJ2-7|once|TRBV5-5
TGTGCCAGCAGCGCCGGGACAGGGGGCCTGCATCCCGAGCAGTACTTC
CASSAGTGGLHPEQYF